The 16 T cell receptor beta chains reported below all come from one sample, sequenced in a study of shared clonotypes between healthy human individuals. The table came from immunoSEQ multiplex PCR; TCRdb's copy has only in-frame clones and leaves some out. The sample records millions of clones, 85% to 95% being singletons. Material for sequencing was naive CD4+ T cells sorted from blood. Subset here: CD45RA+ positively selected. The receptor set was obtained from a man between 18 and 29 years old in good health.

Points on this clone: Additional DNA sequences in this sample encode the identical CDR3. V gene TRBV5-1 combines with J gene TRBJ1-1; D is undetermined. CDR1 and CDR2 from the germline V gene are SGHRS and YFSETQ. Trimming took off 2 bases at V and 1 base at J, with 6 bases between the two ends. The length of the CDR3 is 13 residues. The CDR3 coding sequence is TGCGCCAGCAGCTTCACGGAGAACACTGAAGCTTTCTTT. This sequence encodes CASSFTENTEAFF.

This rearrangement joins TRBV27 to TRBJ2-3, with D possibly matching TRBD2 (6 bases). V lost 6 bases to trimming and J lost 2 bases, with 21 bases between them. CDR3 size: 17 residues. CDR1 is MNHEY and CDR2 is SMNVEV in the germline V gene (reference sequence). DNA of the CDR3: TGTGCCAGCAGCACCCGGTTGGTTCTAGCGAACACAGATACGCAGTATTTT. It translates to CASSTRLVLANTDTQYF.

The chain links TRBV5-8 to TRBJ2-7; TRBD1 matches 7 bases. The CDR3 extends over 16 amino acids. After removal of 4 bases from V and 2 bases from J, the junction contained 12 bases not matched to a gene. Germline V gives CDR1 SGHTS, CDR2 YDEGEE. The CDR3 bases are TGTGCCAGCAGCAATCCACCCGGGACAGCTACCTACGAGCAGTACTTC. Its translation: CASSNPPGTATYEQYF.

The chain combines TRBV5-1 with TRBJ1-1; tentative D call: TRBD1 (6 bases). V was shortened by 5 bases and J by 6 bases, with 14 bases between the two germline ends. This CDR3 spans 13 amino acids. Germline V gives CDR1 SGHRS, CDR2 YFSETQ. The CDR3 DNA is TGCGCCAGCAGTGAACAGGGCGTCGCTGAAGCTTTCTTT. Its translation is CASSEQGVAEAFF.

This chain links TRBV11-2 with TRBJ2-7; D gene ambiguous. With 4 bases removed from V and 0 bases from J, the gap between germline ends came to 16 bases. The CDR3 is made up of 16 amino acids. Germline lookup yields CDR1 SGHAT and CDR2 FQNNGV. CDR3 loop: CASSSLRGRSSYEQYF. CDR3 bases: TGTGCCAGCAGCTCGCTACGCGGCCGGAGCTCCTACGAGCAGTACTTC.

This clone was seen once. The chain is built from TRBV28 and TRBJ1-4; D unresolved. Between the trimmed V and J ends, which lost 4 bases and 15 bases, there was a span of 12 bases. This CDR3 comprises 11 residues. Germline-derived CDR1 and CDR2 are MDHEN and SYDVKM. As DNA, the CDR3 is TGTGCCAGCAGTTCTGGGCCGCAGGTGTTTTTT. This sequence encodes CASSSGPQVFF.

V gene TRBV6-1 combines with J gene TRBJ2-2, with TRBD1 identical over 10 bases. The CDR3 length is 15 residues. The ends lost 6 bases at V and 7 bases at J; junction bases unmatched: 8. Germline values: CDR1 MNHNS, CDR2 SASEGT. CDR3 sequence reads: CASRDRGRWDGELFF. The CDR3 DNA reads as TGTGCCAGCAGAGACAGGGGGCGATGGGACGGGGAGCTGTTTTTT.

CDR3 loop: CAWSVGAGGLAGFTDTQYF. CDR3 nucleotides: TGTGCCTGGAGTGTAGGAGCGGGAGGTCTAGCGGGGTTCACAGATACGCAGTATTTT. V is TRBV30 and J is TRBJ2-3, with 9 bases lining up with TRBD2. The CDR3 totals 19 residues. In germline, CDR1 is GTSNPN, CDR2 SVGIG (reference sequence). Trimming at V came to 0 bases and at J to 2 bases, leaving 15 bases not matched to a gene.

The CDR3 is CASSPSQAGAEAFF. CDR3 nucleotide sequence: TGTGCCAGTAGCCCCTCGCAGGCAGGGGCTGAAGCTTTCTTT. The chain links TRBV19 to TRBJ1-1, with D maybe TRBD1 (6 bases). Between the trimmed V and J ends, which lost 6 bases and 6 bases, there was a span of 17 bases. The length of the CDR3 is 14 residues. Germline V CDR1 and CDR2: LNHDA, SQIVND (reference sequence).

The chain couples TRBV27 to TRBJ2-7, with D perhaps TRBD1 (6 bases). The CDR3 spans 15 residues. V shed 2 bases and J shed 2 bases, with 13 bases lying between them. The germline CDR1 and CDR2 sequences are MNHEY and SMNVEV (reference sequence). The DNA for the CDR3 is TGTGCCAGCAGTTTACGCCCCGGGACAACCTACGAGCAGTACTTC. It encodes CASSLRPGTTYEQYF.

This clone has a single count. The same CDR3 is also encoded by other DNA sequences in this sample. This chain links TRBV7-2 with TRBJ2-2, with D possibly TRBD1 on 6 matching bases. Germline V gene data show CDR1 as SGHTA and CDR2 as FQGNSA. This CDR3 contains 14 residues. Trimming shortened V by 1 base and J by 4 bases, and 7 bases separated the two germline ends. This CDR3 reads CASSLVGATGELFF. CDR3 bases: TGTGCCAGCAGCTTAGTGGGGGCCACCGGGGAGCTGTTTTTT.

Only one count was recorded for this clone. The chain is built from TRBV6-5 and TRBJ1-6; tentatively, D is TRBD1 (5 bases). V dropped 11 bases and J dropped 7 bases, with 18 bases sitting between them. The CDR3 sequence is 14 residues long. Germline V lookup: CDR1 MNHEY, CDR2 SVGAGI. CDR3: CAARGGGRNSPLHF. CDR3 DNA sequence: TGTGCCGCGCGCGGGGGTGGGAGGAATTCACCCCTCCACTTT.

This clone came up once. Other DNA variants within this sample encode the same CDR3. The V and J genes are TRBV5-1 and TRBJ2-3; the D is unclear. CDR1 and CDR2 (germline): SGHRS, YFSETQ. The ends were cut back, 2 bases at V and 1 base at J, with 5 bases in the middle. There are 13 residues in the CDR3. CDR3 DNA sequence: TGCGCCAGCAGCTTCCCGGGCACAGATACGCAGTATTTT. It specifies CASSFPGTDTQYF. The complete variable domain, with remaining parts taken from reference TRBV5-1 and TRBJ2-3, reads KAGVTQTPRYLIKTRGQQVTLSCSPISGHRSVSWYQQTPGQGLQFLFEYFSETQRNKGNFPGRFSGRQFSNSRSEMNVSTLELGDSALYLCASSFPGTDTQYFGPGTRLTVL.

The chain joins TRBV11-2 to TRBJ1-1; D is possibly TRBD1 (5 bases). The CDR3 is 15 residues long. Germline values: CDR1 SGHAT, CDR2 FQNNGV. With 3 bases removed from V and 1 base from J, the gap between germline ends came to 12 bases. CDR3 sequence: CASSFIEGPNTEAFF. CDR3 coding DNA: TGTGCCAGCAGCTTTATAGAGGGACCGAACACTGAAGCTTTCTTT.

V is TRBV7-9 and J is TRBJ2-1, with 7 bases identical to TRBD2. V shed 5 bases, J shed 9 bases, and the junction held 7 bases outside the gene matches. The CDR3 sequence is 13 residues long. The germline V gene has CDR1 SEHNR and CDR2 FQNEAQ (reference sequence). This chain's CDR3 is CASSPTSFGEQFF. In DNA, the CDR3 is TGTGCCAGCAGCCCGACTAGCTTCGGTGAGCAGTTCTTC.

The chain is built from TRBV6-1 and TRBJ1-5; unclear D gene. With 4 bases removed from V and 11 bases from J, the gap between germline ends came to 18 bases. This CDR3 region has 14 residues. Per germline, CDR1 MNHNS and CDR2 SASEGT. CDR3 sequence: CASSAGPNQRAQHF. CDR3 nucleotide sequence: TGTGCCAGCAGTGCCGGTCCTAATCAGAGGGCCCAGCATTTT.